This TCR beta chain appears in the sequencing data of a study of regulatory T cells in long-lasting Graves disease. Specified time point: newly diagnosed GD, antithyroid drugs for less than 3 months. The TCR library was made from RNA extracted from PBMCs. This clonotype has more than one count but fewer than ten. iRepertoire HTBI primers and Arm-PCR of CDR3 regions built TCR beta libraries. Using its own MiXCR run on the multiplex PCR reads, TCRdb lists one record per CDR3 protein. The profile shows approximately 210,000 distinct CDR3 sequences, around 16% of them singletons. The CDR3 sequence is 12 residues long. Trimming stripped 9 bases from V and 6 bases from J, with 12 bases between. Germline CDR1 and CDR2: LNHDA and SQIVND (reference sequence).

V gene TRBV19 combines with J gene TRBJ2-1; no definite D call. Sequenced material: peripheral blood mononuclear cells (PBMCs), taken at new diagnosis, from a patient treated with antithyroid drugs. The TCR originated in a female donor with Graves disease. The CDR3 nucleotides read TGTGCCAGCCGACGGAGCGCCAATGAGCAGTTCTTC. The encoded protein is CASRRSANEQFF.